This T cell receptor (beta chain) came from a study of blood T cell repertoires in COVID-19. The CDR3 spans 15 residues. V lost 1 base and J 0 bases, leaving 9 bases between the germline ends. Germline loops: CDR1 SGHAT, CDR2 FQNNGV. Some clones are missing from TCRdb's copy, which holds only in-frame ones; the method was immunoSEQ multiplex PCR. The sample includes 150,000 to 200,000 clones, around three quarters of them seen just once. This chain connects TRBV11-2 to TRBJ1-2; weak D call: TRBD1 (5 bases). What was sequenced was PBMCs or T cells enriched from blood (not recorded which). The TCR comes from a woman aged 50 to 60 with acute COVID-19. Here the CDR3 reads CASSLVGGANYGYTF. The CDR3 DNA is TGTGCCAGCAGCTTAGTGGGGGGAGCTAACTATGGCTACACCTTC.